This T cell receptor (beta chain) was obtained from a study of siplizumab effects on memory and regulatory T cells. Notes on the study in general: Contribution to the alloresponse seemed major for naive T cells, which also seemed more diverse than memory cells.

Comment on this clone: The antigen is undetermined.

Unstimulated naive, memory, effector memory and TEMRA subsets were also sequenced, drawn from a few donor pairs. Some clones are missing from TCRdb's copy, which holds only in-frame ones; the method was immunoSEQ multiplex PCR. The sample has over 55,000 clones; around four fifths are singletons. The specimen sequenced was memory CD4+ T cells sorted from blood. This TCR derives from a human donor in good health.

CDR3 in DNA: TGCGCCAGCAACGACAGGGGGCTGAACACTGAAGCTTTCTTT. This encodes CASNDRGLNTEAFF. The chain couples TRBV5-1 to TRBJ1-1; TRBD1 matches 10 bases. Germline lookup yields CDR1 SGHRS and CDR2 YFSETQ. The V gene end was trimmed by 6 bases and the J gene end by 0 bases; junction bases not matched to a gene: 2. This CDR3 is built from 14 residues.